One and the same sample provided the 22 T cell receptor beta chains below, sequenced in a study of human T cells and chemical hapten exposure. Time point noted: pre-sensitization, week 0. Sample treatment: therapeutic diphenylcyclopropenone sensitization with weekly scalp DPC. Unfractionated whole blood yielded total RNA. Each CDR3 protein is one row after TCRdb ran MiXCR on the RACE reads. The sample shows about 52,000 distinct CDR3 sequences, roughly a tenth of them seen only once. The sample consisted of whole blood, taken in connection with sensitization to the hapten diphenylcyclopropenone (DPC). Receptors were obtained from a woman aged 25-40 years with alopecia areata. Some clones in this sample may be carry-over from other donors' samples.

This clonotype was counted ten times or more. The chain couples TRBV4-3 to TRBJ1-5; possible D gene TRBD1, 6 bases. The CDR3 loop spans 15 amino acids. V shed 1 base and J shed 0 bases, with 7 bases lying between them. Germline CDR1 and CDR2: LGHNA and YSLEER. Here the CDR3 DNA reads TGCGCCAGCAGCCAAGTACAGGGTAGCAATCAGCCCCAGCATTTT. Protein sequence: CASSQVQGSNQPQHF.

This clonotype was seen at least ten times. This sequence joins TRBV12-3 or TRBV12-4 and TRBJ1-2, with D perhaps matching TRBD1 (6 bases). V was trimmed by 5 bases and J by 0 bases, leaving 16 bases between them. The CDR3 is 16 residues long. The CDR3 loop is CASSPFGQRSNYGYTF. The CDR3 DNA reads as TGTGCCAGCAGTCCCTTTGGACAGCGTTCTAACTATGGCTACACCTTC.

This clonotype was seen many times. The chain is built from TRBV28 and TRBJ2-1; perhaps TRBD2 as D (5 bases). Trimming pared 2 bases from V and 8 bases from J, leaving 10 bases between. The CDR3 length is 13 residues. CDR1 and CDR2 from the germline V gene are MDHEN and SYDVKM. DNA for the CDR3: TGTGCCAGCAGTTTACCGGCTAGCTATGAGCAGTTCTTC. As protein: CASSLPASYEQFF.

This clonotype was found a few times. The DNA for the CDR3 is TGCAGTGCCGAGACAGCCTCATACTCTGGGGCCAACGTCCTGACTTTC. This translates into CSAETASYSGANVLTF. This sequence joins TRBV20-1 and TRBJ2-6; maybe TRBD1 (5 bases). The CDR3 is 16 residues long. Germline assignment: CDR1 DFQATT and CDR2 SNEGSKA (reference sequence). V was shortened by 6 bases and J by 0 bases, with 15 bases between the two germline ends.

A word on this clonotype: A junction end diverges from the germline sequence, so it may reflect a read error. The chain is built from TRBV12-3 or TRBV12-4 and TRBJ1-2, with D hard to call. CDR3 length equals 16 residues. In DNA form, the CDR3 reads TGTGCCAGCAGTTTAAAAGGGCCTGTTTTGGACTATGGCGACACCTTC. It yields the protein CASSLKGPVLDYGDTF.

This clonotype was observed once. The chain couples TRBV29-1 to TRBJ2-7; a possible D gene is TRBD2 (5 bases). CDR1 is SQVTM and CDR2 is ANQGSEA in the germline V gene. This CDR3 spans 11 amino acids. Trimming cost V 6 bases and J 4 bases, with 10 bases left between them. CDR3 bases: TGCAGCGTAAATGGGAGATACGAGCAGTACTTC. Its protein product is CSVNGRYEQYF.

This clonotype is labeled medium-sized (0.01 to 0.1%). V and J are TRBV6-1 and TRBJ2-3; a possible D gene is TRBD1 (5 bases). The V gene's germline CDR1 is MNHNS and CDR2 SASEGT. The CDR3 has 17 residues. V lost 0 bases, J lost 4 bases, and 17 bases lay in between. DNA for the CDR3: TGTGCCAGCAGTGAAGCGCAGGCAGATAGGGGCGCAGATACGCAGTATTTT. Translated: CASSEAQADRGADTQYF.

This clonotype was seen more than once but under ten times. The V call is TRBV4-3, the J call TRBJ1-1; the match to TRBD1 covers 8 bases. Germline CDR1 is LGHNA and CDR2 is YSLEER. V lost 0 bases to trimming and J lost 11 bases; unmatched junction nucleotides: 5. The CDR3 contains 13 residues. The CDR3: CASSQDRRTGAFF. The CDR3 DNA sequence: TGCGCCAGCAGCCAAGATCGCCGGACAGGGGCTTTCTTT.

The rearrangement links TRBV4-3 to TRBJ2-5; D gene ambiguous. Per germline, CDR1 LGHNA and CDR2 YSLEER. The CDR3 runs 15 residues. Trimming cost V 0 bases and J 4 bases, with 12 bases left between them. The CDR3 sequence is CASSQDYRVAETQYF. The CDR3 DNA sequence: TGCGCCAGCAGCCAAGATTATAGGGTCGCAGAGACCCAGTACTTC.

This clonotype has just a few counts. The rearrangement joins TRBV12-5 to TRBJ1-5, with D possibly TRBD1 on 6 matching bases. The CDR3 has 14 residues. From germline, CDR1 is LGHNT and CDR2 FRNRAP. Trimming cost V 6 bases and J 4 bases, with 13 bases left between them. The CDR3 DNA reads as TGTGCTAGTGGCACCGGGACAAGGAATCAGCCCCAGCATTTT. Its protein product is CASGTGTRNQPQHF.

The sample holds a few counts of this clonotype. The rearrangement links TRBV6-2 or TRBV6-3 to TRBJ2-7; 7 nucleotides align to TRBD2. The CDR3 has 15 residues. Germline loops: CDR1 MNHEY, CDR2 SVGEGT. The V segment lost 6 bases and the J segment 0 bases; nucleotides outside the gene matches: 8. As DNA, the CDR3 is TGTGCCAGCAGCCCACTAGCGCAACTCTCCTACGAGCAGTACTTC. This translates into CASSPLAQLSYEQYF.

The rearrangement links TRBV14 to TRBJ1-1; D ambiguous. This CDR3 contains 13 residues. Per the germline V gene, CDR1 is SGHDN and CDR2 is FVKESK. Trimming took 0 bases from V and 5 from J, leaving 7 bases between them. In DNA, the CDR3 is TGTGCCAGCAGCCAAGATACAGTAACTGAAGCTTTCTTT. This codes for CASSQDTVTEAFF. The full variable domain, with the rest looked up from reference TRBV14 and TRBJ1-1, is EAGVTQFPSHSVIEKGQTVTLRCDPISGHDNLYWYRRVMGKEIKFLLHFVKESKQDESGMPNNRFLAERTGGTYSTLKVQPAELEDSGVYFCASSQDTVTEAFFGQGTRLTVV.

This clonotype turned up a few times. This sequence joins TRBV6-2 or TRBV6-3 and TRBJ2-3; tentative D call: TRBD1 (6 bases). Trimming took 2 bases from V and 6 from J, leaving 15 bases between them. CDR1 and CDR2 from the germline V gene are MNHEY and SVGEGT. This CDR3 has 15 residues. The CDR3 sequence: CASSYTGTLGDTQYF. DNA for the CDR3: TGTGCCAGCAGTTACACCGGGACACTGGGGGATACGCAGTATTTT.

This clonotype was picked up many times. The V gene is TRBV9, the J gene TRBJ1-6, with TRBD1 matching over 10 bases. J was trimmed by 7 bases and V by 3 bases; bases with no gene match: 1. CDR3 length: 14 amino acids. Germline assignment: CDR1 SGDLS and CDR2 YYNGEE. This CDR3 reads CASSGGQGNSPLHF. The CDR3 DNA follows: TGTGCCAGCAGCGGGGGACAGGGGAATTCACCCCTCCACTTT.

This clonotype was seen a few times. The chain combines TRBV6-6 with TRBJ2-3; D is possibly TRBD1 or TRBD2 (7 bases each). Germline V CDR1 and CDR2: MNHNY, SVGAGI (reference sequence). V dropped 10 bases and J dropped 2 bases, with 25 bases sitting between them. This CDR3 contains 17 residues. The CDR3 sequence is CATTGHLGRGLTDTQYF. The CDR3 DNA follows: TGTGCCACCACCGGGCATTTAGGGAGGGGGCTCACAGATACGCAGTATTTT.

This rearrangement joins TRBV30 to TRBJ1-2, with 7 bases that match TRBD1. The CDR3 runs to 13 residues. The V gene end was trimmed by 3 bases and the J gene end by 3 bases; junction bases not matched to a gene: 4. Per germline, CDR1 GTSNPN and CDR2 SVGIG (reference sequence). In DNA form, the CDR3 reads TGTGCCTGGAGGACAGGGCAGGACTATGGCTACACCTTC. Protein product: CAWRTGQDYGYTF.

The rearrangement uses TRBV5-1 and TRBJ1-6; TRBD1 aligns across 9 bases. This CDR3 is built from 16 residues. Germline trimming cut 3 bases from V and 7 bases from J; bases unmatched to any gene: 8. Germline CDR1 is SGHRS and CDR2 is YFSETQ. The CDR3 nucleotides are TGCGCCAGCAGCTCCACGAGTGGGACAGGGAATTCACCCCTCCACTTT. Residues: CASSSTSGTGNSPLHF.

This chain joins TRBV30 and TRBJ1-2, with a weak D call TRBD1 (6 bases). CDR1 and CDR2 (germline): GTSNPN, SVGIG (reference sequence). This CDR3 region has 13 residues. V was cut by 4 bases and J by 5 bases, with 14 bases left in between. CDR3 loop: CAWTKGDLYGYTF. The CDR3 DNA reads TGTGCCTGGACGAAGGGGGACCTATATGGCTACACCTTC.

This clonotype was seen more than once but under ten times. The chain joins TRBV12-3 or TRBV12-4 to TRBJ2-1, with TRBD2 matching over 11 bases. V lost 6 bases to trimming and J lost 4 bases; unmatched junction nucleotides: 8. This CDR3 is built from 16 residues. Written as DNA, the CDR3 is TGTGCCAGCAGCGTAAATAGCGGGGGGGGGTACAATGAGCAGTTCTTC. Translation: CASSVNSGGGYNEQFF.

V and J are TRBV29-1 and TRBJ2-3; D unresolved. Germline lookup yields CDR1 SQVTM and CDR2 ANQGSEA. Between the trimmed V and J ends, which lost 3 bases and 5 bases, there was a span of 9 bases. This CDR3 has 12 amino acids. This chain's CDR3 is CSVDLRGDTQYF. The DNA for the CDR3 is TGCAGCGTTGATCTGAGAGGAGATACGCAGTATTTT.

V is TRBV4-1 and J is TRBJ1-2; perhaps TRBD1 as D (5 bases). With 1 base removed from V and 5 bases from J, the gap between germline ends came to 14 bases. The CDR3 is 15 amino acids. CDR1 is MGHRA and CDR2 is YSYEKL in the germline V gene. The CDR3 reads CASSQGDGRGYGYTF. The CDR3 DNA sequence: TGCGCCAGCAGCCAAGGGGACGGACGGGGGTATGGCTACACCTTC.

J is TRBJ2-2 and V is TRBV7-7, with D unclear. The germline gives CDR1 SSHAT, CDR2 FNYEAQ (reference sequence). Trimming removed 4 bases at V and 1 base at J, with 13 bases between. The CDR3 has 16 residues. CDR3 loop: CASSSEGNLNTGELFF. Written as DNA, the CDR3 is TGTGCCAGCAGCTCGGAAGGGAATTTGAACACCGGGGAGCTGTTTTTT.